The source of this T cell receptor beta chain is a study of regulatory T cells in long-lasting Graves disease (dated by TCRdb to 2020 to 2022). Study-wide context: In the newly diagnosed Graves' disease group, patients had been taking antithyroid drugs for less than 3 months. This study used TCR sequencing and RNA sequencing of peripheral blood to compare persistent Graves' disease patients against newly diagnosed Graves' disease patients. The study took place in China and was registered as a clinical trial. A total of approximately 35 samples underwent TCR sequencing: about 13 from persistent and some 20 from newly diagnosed Graves' disease patients. What the study reported, not specific to this receptor: The authors acknowledged the small sample size as a limitation that may reduce accuracy. Sequencing and analysis were limited to the TCR beta chain. Persistent patients shared more public clonotypes among themselves (roughly 2,700) than newly diagnosed patients did (approximately 870). Persistent Graves' disease patients showed lower TCR Shannon entropy and fewer highly expanded clones than newly diagnosed patients, suggesting clonal expansion. Preferential use of TRBV28, TRBJ1-2 and TRBJ2-5 was observed in persistent disease, whereas TRBV20-1 and TRBJ2-1 were favored in newly diagnosed disease. The study examined only peripheral blood because the primary lesion, thyroid tissue, could not be accessed.

Library construction relied on multiplex PCR. The listed sequencing device is Illumina HiSeq 4000. To build TCR beta libraries, CDR3 regions were amplified by Arm-PCR using iRepertoire HTBI primers. PCR products were gel purified before sequencing. The paper's data handling went like this. Gene usage analysis of CDR3 amino acid clonotypes relied on the 62 TRBV and 15 or so TRBJ segments identified across samples. COPE and FqMerger were used to merge the filtered high-quality paired reads into contigs. BLAST was used to align contigs to the IMGT TRBV, TRBD and TRBJ reference genes, and CDR3 was defined following IMGT. Clonotypes above 0.1% frequency were classified as highly expanded clones. Shannon entropy served as the measure of repertoire diversity, while the Gini coefficient captured V-J evenness. Clonotypes shared by more than one individual were considered public. Using fastp at Q25 and MiXCR, TCRdb reprocessed the public reads and kept productive beta chains. Rows merge per CDR3 protein into single entries with the most common DNA and genes. The V and J calls reflect TCRdb's pipeline rather than the authors' work. This sample comprises around 500,000 distinct CDR3 sequences, more than 10% of them detected only once. The ten largest clones represent approximately 9.6% of the sample.

The meaning of the sample's time point label: newly diagnosed GD, antithyroid drugs for less than 3 months. For both TCR sequencing and RNA sequencing, RNA was extracted from PBMCs in TRIzol. The diagnosis of Graves' disease was made according to American Thyroid Association guidelines. Patients for the study were recruited at an endocrinology department in Xi'an, China. Each patient gave about 10 milliliters of peripheral blood, collected in an EDTA anticoagulant tube. Ficoll Paque Plus density gradient separation was used to isolate PBMCs, and no further T cell sorting was performed. An Agilent 2100 Bioanalyzer and agarose gel were used to check RNA quality, while a NanoDrop 2000 measured RNA concentration. This clonotype was counted at least ten times. Its antigen remains unidentified. No base quality information exists; no much larger clone differs at one position. For CDR1 and CDR2, the germline V gene lists MDHEN and SYDVKM. From its cysteine to its phenylalanine, the CDR3 spans 15 amino acids. Just CDR3 DNA is preserved here, 45 bases in frame from base 1. V is cut by 2 bases and J by 6 bases, and the space between the germline ends is 14 bases.

These data also featured in a second study, about T cells in Graves' hyperthyroidism and ophthalmopathy. As the second publication notes: Stable Graves' hyperthyroidism was defined as the absence of progression to ophthalmopathy over 18 months of follow-up. Hyperthyroidism patients were newly diagnosed, had a disease duration of under 2 months, and were aged 18 to 65 years. Patients with uncontrolled infections, other autoimmune diseases, pregnancy or lactation were excluded. Diagnoses relied on clinical symptoms, serum thyroxine and TRAb, thyroid ultrasound and orbital computed tomography. The first round of RT-PCR for the TCR CDR3 was performed with the HTBI primer set and the Qiagen OneStep RT-PCR kit. Blood samples also contained most of the expanded thyroid clonotypes (frequency above 0.001), which suggests that blood repertoires may reflect thyroid immune responses. Ophthalmopathy was separated from stable hyperthyroidism by a 13 V-J signature model, with about 86% sensitivity and approximately 81% specificity obtained in cross-validation and 80%/75% obtained in testing. In validation, the model predicted progression to ophthalmopathy a median of 6.5 months before onset, with roughly 70% sensitivity and 72.22% specificity. To identify distinguishing TCR V-J signatures, a discovery cohort of roughly 100 patients was used, comprising 40 to 45 with Graves' ophthalmopathy and some 57 with stable Graves' hyperthyroidism. An independent validation cohort of under 20 hyperthyroidism patients and roughly 16 patients who later progressed to ophthalmopathy tested prospective prediction of ophthalmopathy. The 95 to 100 discovery patients were randomly split 7:3 into training and test sets. The study also compared thyroid tissue and blood T-cell repertoires from about 6 Graves' hyperthyroidism patients. After blood sampling, hyperthyroidism patients were treated with methimazole at a starting dose of 30 mg daily, and ophthalmopathy patients were treated with high-dose intravenous methylprednisolone. A second multiplex PCR round built the libraries, followed by size selection and purification. Paired-end sequencing of the libraries was performed with 100 bp reads on an Illumina HiSeq2000. SOAPnuke was used to process the raw data, with reads discarded if the reads contained adapters or uncalled bases, had a mean Phred below 15, or lacked an exact constant-primer or identifier match. COPE v1.2.5 was used to merge high-quality paired reads, and clonotypes were defined as unique nucleotide sequences. Clonotypes were aligned to IMGT TRBV, TRBD and TRBJ reference segments using MiTCR v1.1. Analysis was restricted to V-J combinations with a frequency above 0.0001, which covered approximately 99% of repertoires. A TCS score was defined as the ratio between F50 (clonal expansion) and ExV (chaos), using BLOSUM62-based TCRdist between CDR3 peptides within each V-J. Welch's t-statistics and random forest reduced 514 V-J features to 13, which were used in a naive Bayes classifier (R e1071). Sample size was not statistically predetermined, and investigators were not blinded to group allocation. The paper describes TCR Vbeta CDR3 sequencing of 140 or so peripheral blood samples, made up of some 42 ophthalmopathy patients, around 78 hyperthyroidism patients and around 17 progressor patients.

Recombination linked TRBV28 to TRBJ2-1; TRBD2 could be the D gene, as 6 bases match. The starting material was peripheral blood mononuclear cells (PBMCs), obtained at new diagnosis, from a patient treated with antithyroid drugs. The sequence was collected from a woman aged 25-40 years with Graves disease. Donor details come from another sample of the same person, matched by shared clones. CDR3 reads: CASSLSAAGGNEQFF. The nucleotide sequence is given as TGTGCCAGCAGTTTAAGCGCTGCCGGGGGCAATGAGCAGTTCTTC.